This record covers a single T cell receptor (beta chain). These data originate in a study of control samples from healthy donors and cancer patients. Method: immunoSEQ multiplex PCR; TCRdb's copy keeps in-frame clones and lacks some. The sample lists just under 80,000 clones; roughly 89% were seen once. This CDR3 comprises 15 residues. The germline CDR1 and CDR2 sequences are MNHEY and SVGAGI. The V gene lost 6 bases and the J gene lost 5 bases, with 19 bases spanning the gap. The chain carries TRBV6-5 and TRBJ2-5, with D tentatively TRBD1 (6 bases). This receptor was identified in a woman aged 60-75 years with head and neck cancer. Sequenced sample: PBMCs. The CDR3 sequence is CASSDPTGPGETQYF. The CDR3 DNA is TGTGCCAGCAGCGACCCTACAGGGCCGGGGGAGACCCAGTACTTC.